This entry concerns a single T cell receptor beta chain. Its antigen is still unknown. The data derive from a study of Ad26.COV2.S vaccination and SARS-CoV-2 variants. Overall study context: Ad26.COV2.S, an intramuscular injection, was given once or twice 56 days apart. Notes on the study in general: Across vaccine and placebo recipients, the breadth of non-spike TCRs was similar.

Treatment: roughly 19 received Ad26.COV2.S at low or high dose, single or two shots; about 5 received placebo; per-sample allocation not given. Sampling happened 63 days after the first vaccine or placebo injection. The sample came from a Boston adult aged 18-55 years. Produced via immunoSEQ multiplex PCR; TCRdb's table is partial and in-frame only. The profile shows 380,000 or so clones, roughly 90% of them singletons. Germline CDR1 is SNHLY and CDR2 is FYNNEI. Trimming cost V 3 bases and J 1 base, with 10 bases left between them. The length of the CDR3 is 15 residues. The sample consisted of peripheral blood, taken in a trial of Ad26.COV2.S vaccine versus placebo. This TCR derives from a person aged 18-65 years who received the Ad26.COV2.S COVID-19 vaccine or a placebo. V gene TRBV2 combines with J gene TRBJ1-5; D not certain. In DNA form, the CDR3 reads TGTGCCAGCAGTGATTTGGCAGCCAGCAATCAGCCCCAGCATTTT. Translation gives CASSDLAASNQPQHF.